This TCR beta chain was identified in a study of graft-versus-host responses after intestinal transplantation. Assay used: immunoSEQ multiplex PCR; TCRdb lists only in-frame clones, some missing. The repertoire holds roughly 130,000 clones, with 92% as singletons. Germline loops: CDR1 MGHDK, CDR2 SYGVNS. This CDR3 region has 14 residues. V lost 3 bases and J lost 4, with 10 bases in between. A remark on this clone: Its specificity is unknown.

Specimen: unstimulated CD4+ T cells sorted from spleen or lymph node cells, collected before intestinal transplant. This sequence joins TRBV25-1 and TRBJ2-1; D not certain. The clonotype was recovered from a human donor who received an intestinal transplant. CDR3: CASSEWADYNEQFF. As DNA, the CDR3 is TGTGCCAGCAGTGAGTGGGCGGATTACAATGAGCAGTTCTTC.